The sequence of this TCR beta chain was determined in a study of technical replicates of blood from a few donors. V was cut by 6 bases and J by 6 bases, with 12 bases left in between. The germline V gene encodes CDR1 MDHEN and CDR2 SYDVKM. This CDR3 contains 12 residues. Generated by immunoSEQ multiplex PCR, the TCRdb table keeps only in-frame clones and is missing some. The sample contains roughly 97,000 clones, approximately 96% of which appear only once. Sequenced: T cells isolated from PBMCs. J is TRBJ2-7 and V is TRBV28, with TRBD1 as a possible D gene (6 bases). This sequence originates from a human donor in good health. The CDR3 is CASSPPGVEQYF. The CDR3 DNA sequence: TGTGCCAGCAGCCCTCCAGGGGTCGAGCAGTACTTC.